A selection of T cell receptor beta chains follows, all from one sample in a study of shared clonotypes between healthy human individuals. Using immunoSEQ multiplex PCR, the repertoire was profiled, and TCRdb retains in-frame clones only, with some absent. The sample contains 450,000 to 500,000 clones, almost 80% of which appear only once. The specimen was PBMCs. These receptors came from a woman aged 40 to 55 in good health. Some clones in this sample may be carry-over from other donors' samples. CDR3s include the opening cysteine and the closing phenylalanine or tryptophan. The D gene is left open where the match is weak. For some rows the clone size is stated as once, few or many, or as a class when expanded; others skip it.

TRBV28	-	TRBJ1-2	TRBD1	CASRKTGGPGGYTF	TGTGCCAGCAGGAAAACAGGGGGCCCGGGAGGCTACACCTTC
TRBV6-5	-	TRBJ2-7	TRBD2	CASRPLAGGVYEQYF	TGTGCCAGCAGGCCACTAGCGGGAGGTGTCTACGAGCAGTACTTC
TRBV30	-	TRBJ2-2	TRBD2	CAWSVAVTSGANTGELFF	TGTGCCTGGAGTGTAGCGGTGACTAGCGGGGCGAACACCGGGGAGCTGTTTTTT
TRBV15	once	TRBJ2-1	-	CATGELGYNEQFF	TGTGCCACCGGTGAATTGGGTTACAATGAGCAGTTCTTC
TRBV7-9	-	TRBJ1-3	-	CASNLAATNAGNTIYF	TGTGCCAGCAACCTGGCCGCCACGAACGCTGGAAACACCATATATTTT
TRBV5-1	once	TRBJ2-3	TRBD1	CASSLFTGQGGTDTQYF	TGCGCCAGCAGCTTATTCACGGGACAGGGCGGCACAGATACGCAGTATTTT
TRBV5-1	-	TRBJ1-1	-	CASSLAPQQNTEAFF	TGCGCCAGCAGCTTGGCGCCCCAACAGAACACTGAAGCTTTCTTT
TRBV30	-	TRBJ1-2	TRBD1	CAWSSGGGYTF	TGTGCCTGGAGTTCAGGGGGTGGCTACACCTTC
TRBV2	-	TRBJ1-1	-	CASSEEGNTEAFF	TGTGCCAGCAGTGAAGAGGGTAACACTGAAGCTTTCTTT
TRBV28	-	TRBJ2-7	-	CAIVNGNGYEQYF	TGTGCCATTGTAAACGGGAACGGGTACGAGCAGTACTTC
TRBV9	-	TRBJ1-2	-	CASSPRDIRGYTF	TGTGCCAGCAGCCCCAGGGACATTCGTGGCTACACCTTC
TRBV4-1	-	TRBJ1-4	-	CASSQARATNEKLFF	TGCGCCAGCAGCCAAGCTAGGGCAACTAATGAAAAACTGTTTTTT
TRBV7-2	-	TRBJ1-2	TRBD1	CASSPGQGIDGYTF	TGTGCCAGCAGCCCCGGACAGGGGATCGATGGCTACACCTTC
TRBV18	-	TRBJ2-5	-	CASSPEGVRETQYF	TGTGCCAGCTCACCAGAGGGGGTTCGGGAGACCCAGTACTTC
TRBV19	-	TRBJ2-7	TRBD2	CASHSGRLPYEQYF	TGTGCCAGCCATAGCGGGAGACTTCCCTACGAGCAGTACTTC
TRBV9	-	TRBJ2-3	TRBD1	CASSARWTGCLFIMNTQYF	TGTGCCAGCAGTGCCCGCTGGACAGGGTGTCTTTTTATTATGAATACGCAGTATTTT
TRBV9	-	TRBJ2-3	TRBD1	CASSEQGAGTDTQYF	TGTGCCAGCAGTGAACAGGGGGCAGGCACAGATACGCAGTATTTT
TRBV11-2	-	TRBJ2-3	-	CASSFLADTQYF	TGTGCCAGCAGCTTCCTGGCGGATACGCAGTATTTT
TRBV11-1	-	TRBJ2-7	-	CASSLGLLSYEQYF	TGTGCCAGCAGCTTGGGACTCCTCTCCTACGAGCAGTACTTC
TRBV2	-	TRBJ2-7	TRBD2	CASSEAGASGRHEQYF	TGTGCCAGCAGTGAAGCGGGGGCTAGCGGGAGACACGAGCAGTACTTC
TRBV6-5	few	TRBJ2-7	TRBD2	CASSYSPSGNYEQYF	TGTGCCAGCAGTTATTCGCCTAGCGGGAACTACGAGCAGTACTTC
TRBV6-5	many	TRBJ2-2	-	CASSEVADTGELFF	TGTGCCAGCAGTGAAGTTGCGGACACCGGGGAGCTGTTTTTT
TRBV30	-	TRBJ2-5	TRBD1	CAWTQGAGETQYF	TGTGCCTGGACACAGGGGGCTGGAGAGACCCAGTACTTC
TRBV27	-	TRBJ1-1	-	CASSLGSTGLNTEAFF	TGTGCCAGCAGTTTAGGGTCTACGGGGTTGAACACTGAAGCTTTCTTT
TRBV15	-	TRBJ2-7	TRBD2	CATSSHLSSGSSYEQYF	TGTGCCACCAGCAGCCACCTGTCTAGCGGGAGCTCCTACGAGCAGTACTTC
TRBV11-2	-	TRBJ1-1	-	CASSLAGLEEAFF	TGTGCCAGCAGCTTAGCTGGACTCGAGGAAGCTTTCTTT
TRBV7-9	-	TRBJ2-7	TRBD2	CASSLAGAGGGLHEQYF	TGTGCCAGCAGCTTAGCCGGAGCGGGAGGGGGCCTTCACGAGCAGTACTTC
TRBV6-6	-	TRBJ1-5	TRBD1	CASSWGQGEQPQHF	TGTGCCAGCAGTTGGGGACAGGGCGAACAGCCCCAGCATTTT
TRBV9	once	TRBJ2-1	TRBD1	CASNRDRGPNEQFF	TGTGCCAGCAACCGGGACAGGGGGCCCAATGAGCAGTTCTTC
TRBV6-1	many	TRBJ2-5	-	CASSEALGNPTETQYF	TGTGCCAGCAGTGAAGCTCTCGGAAACCCAACGGAGACCCAGTACTTC
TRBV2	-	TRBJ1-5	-	CASSEWSNQPQHF	TGTGCCAGCAGTGAATGGTCGAATCAGCCCCAGCATTTT
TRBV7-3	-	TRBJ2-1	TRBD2	CASSLLLAGGEQFF	TGTGCCAGCAGCTTACTCCTAGCGGGAGGTGAGCAGTTCTTC
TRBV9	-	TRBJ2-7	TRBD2	CASSAGGLAGDEQYF	TGTGCCAGCTCGGCGGGCGGACTAGCGGGAGACGAGCAGTACTTC
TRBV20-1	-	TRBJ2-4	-	CATGGENIQYF	TGCGCTACCGGAGGGGAAAACATTCAGTACTTC
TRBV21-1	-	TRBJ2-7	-	CASSNPDRGYEQYF	TGTGCCAGCAGCAATCCGGACAGGGGCTACGAGCAGTACTTC
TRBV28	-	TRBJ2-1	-	CASSDALQQFF	TGTGCCAGCAGCGACGCACTCCAGCAGTTCTTC
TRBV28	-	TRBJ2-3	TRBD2	CASSSPSGTTDTQYF	TGTGCCAGCAGTTCGCCTAGCGGGACCACAGATACGCAGTATTTT
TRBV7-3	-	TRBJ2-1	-	CASSFGGGRSNEQFF	TGTGCCAGCAGCTTCGGGGGTGGCAGGTCCAATGAGCAGTTCTTC
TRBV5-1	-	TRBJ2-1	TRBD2	CASSLDPSGTYNEQFF	TGCGCCAGCAGCTTGGATCCTAGCGGGACGTACAATGAGCAGTTCTTC
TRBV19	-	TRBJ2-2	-	CASRNRGKAGELFF	TGTGCCAGTAGAAACCGAGGCAAAGCCGGGGAGCTGTTTTTT
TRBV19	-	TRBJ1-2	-	CASSIVGLYGYTF	TGTGCCAGTAGTATAGTAGGGCTCTATGGCTACACCTTC
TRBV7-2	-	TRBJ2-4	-	CASSSQPPGSPGNIQYF	TGTGCCAGCAGCTCCCAACCCCCCGGGTCACCTGGGAACATTCAGTACTTC
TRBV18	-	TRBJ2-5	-	CASSPPVREVQETQYF	TGTGCCAGCTCACCACCTGTCAGGGAGGTCCAAGAGACCCAGTACTTC
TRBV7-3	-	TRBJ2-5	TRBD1	CASSLMGQSQETQYF	TGTGCCAGCAGCTTAATGGGACAGAGCCAAGAGACCCAGTACTTC
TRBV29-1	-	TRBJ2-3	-	CSVKVRGIDTQYF	TGCAGCGTTAAAGTCAGGGGAATAGATACGCAGTATTTT
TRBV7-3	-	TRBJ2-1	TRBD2	CASSPIGGDYNEQFF	TGTGCCAGCAGCCCAATCGGGGGGGACTACAATGAGCAGTTCTTC
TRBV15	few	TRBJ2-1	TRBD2	CATSRASGSSLHEQFF	TGTGCCACCAGCAGAGCTAGCGGGAGCTCTTTACATGAGCAGTTCTTC
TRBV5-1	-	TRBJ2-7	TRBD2	CASSLKLAGAGYEQYF	TGCGCCAGCAGCTTGAAGCTAGCGGGAGCAGGCTACGAGCAGTACTTC
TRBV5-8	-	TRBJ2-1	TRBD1	CAGVQGYNEQFF	TGTGCCGGAGTACAGGGGTACAATGAGCAGTTCTTC
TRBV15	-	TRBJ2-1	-	CATSRDWRPGTYNEQFF	TGTGCCACCAGCAGAGACTGGCGACCTGGGACCTACAATGAGCAGTTCTTC
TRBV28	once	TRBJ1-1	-	CASRTHGDAEAFF	TGTGCCAGCAGGACTCACGGGGACGCTGAAGCTTTCTTT
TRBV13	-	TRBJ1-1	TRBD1	CASSLTGMNTEAFF	TGTGCCAGCAGCTTGACAGGGATGAACACTGAAGCTTTCTTT